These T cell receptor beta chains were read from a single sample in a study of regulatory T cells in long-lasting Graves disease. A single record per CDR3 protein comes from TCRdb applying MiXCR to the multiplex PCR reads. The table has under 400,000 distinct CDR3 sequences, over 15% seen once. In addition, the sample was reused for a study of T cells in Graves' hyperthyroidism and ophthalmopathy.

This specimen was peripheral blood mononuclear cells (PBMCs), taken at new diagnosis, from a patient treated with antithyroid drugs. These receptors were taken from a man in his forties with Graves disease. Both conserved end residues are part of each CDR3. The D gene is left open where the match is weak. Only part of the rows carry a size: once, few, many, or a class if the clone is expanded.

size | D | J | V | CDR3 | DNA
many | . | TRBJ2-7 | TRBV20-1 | CSARDTASFYEQYF | TGCAGTGCTAGAGATACGGCTTCGTTCTACGAGCAGTACTTC
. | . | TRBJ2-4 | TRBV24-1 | CATGLRGSADGIQYF | TGTGCCACCGGCCTGAGGGGTTCGGCGGACGGCATTCAGTACTTC
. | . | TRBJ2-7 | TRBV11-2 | CASSASHGAVYEQYF | TGTGCCAGCAGCGCCAGTCATGGGGCGGTCTACGAGCAGTACTTC
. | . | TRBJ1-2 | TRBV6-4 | CASSYSGQGNGYTF | TGTGCCAGCAGTTACTCTGGGCAGGGAAATGGCTACACCTTC
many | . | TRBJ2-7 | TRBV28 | CASSLSQGPTYEQYF | TGTGCCAGCAGTTTATCCCAGGGGCCAACCTACGAGCAGTACTTC
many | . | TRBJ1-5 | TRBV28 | CASRPGQNNQPQHF | TGTGCCAGCAGGCCCGGACAGAACAATCAGCCCCAGCATTTT
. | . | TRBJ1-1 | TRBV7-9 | CASSLAGKEDTEAFF | TGTGCCAGCAGCTTAGCAGGGAAAGAGGACACTGAAGCTTTCTTT
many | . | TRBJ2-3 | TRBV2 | CASSELADTQYF | TGTGCCAGCAGTGAACTAGCGGATACGCAGTATTTT
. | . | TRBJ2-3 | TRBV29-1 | CSVQVDTQYF | TGCAGCGTTCAGGTGGATACGCAGTATTTT
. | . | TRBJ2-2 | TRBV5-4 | CASSLVGETSGELFF | TGTGCCAGCAGCTTGGTTGGGGAAACGTCCGGGGAGCTGTTTTTT
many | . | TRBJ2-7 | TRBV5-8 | CASSWDVYEQYF | TGTGCCAGCAGCTGGGACGTCTACGAGCAGTACTTC
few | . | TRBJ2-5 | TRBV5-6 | CASRGWGAGETQYF | TGTGCCAGCAGGGGGTGGGGGGCCGGAGAGACCCAGTACTTC
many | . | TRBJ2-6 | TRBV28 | CASAGAAGANVLTF | TGTGCCAGCGCCGGAGCGGCTGGGGCCAACGTCCTGACTTTC
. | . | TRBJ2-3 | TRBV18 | CASSSTQGADTQYF | TGTGCCAGCTCAAGCACCCAGGGCGCAGATACGCAGTATTTT
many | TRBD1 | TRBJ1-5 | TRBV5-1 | CASSQGTGEAQPQHF | TGCGCCAGCAGCCAGGGGACAGGGGAGGCTCAGCCCCAGCATTTT
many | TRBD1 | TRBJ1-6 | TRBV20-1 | CSARDPRIDREHSPLHF | TGCAGTGCTAGAGATCCCCGGATAGACAGGGAACATTCACCCCTCCACTTT
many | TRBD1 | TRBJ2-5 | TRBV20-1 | CSASRDRGLETQYF | TGCAGTGCAAGCCGGGACAGGGGCCTAGAGACCCAGTACTTC
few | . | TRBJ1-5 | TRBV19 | CASSYRPGQPQHF | TGTGCCAGTAGTTACAGGCCTGGGCAGCCCCAGCATTTT
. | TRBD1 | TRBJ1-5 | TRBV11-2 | CASSLEQGPGQPQHF | TGTGCCAGCAGCTTAGAACAGGGGCCTGGTCAGCCCCAGCATTTT
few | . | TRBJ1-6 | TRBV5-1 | CASSLARVGDSPLHF | TGCGCCAGCAGCTTGGCGCGGGTAGGGGATTCACCCCTCCACTTT
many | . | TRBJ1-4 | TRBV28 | CASSLFRGSNEKLFF | TGTGCCAGCAGTTTATTTAGGGGCTCTAATGAAAAACTGTTTTTT
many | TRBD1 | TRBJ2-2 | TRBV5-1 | CASELTGTGVISILELFF | TGCGCCAGCGAATTAACCGGGACAGGGGTTATTTCGATTCTTGAGCTGTTTTTT
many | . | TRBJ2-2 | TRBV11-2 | CASTIGTLHGELFF | TGTGCCAGCACCATCGGGACCCTTCACGGGGAGCTGTTTTTT
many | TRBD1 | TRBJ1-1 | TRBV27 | CASRRGLYTEAFF | TGTGCCAGCAGGAGGGGGCTATACACTGAAGCTTTCTTT
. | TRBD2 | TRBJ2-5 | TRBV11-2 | CASSHGGGRTQYF | TGTGCCAGCAGCCACGGGGGGGGTAGGACCCAGTACTTC
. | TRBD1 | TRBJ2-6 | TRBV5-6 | CASTPPPGTAGANVLTF | TGTGCCAGCACCCCCCCTCCCGGGACAGCTGGGGCCAACGTCCTGACTTTC
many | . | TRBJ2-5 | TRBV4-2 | CASSQDKTGQTQYF | TGTGCCAGCAGCCAAGACAAAACAGGGCAGACCCAGTACTTC
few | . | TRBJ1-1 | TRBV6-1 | CASSETENTEAFF | TGTGCCAGCAGTGAAACAGAGAACACTGAAGCTTTCTTT
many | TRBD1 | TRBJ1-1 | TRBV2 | CASTIGTGVGAFF | TGTGCCAGCACCATTGGGACAGGGGTAGGAGCTTTCTTT
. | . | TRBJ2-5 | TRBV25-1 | CASSQSTGIQTQYF | TGTGCCAGCAGTCAGTCAACAGGGATCCAGACCCAGTACTTC
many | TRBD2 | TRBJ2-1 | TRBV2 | CASTETSIGSQFF | TGTGCCAGCACTGAGACTAGCATAGGATCGCAGTTCTTC
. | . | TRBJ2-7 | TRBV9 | CASSARGGGYEQYF | TGTGCCAGCAGCGCGAGAGGGGGTGGATACGAGCAGTACTTC
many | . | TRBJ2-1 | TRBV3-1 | CASSQRRGAVYNEQFF | TGTGCCAGCAGCCAACGGCGCGGGGCGGTCTACAATGAGCAGTTCTTC
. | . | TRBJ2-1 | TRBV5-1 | CASSLEGRGAGYNEQFF | TGCGCCAGCAGCTTGGAGGGGAGAGGGGCTGGGTACAATGAGCAGTTCTTC